The 9 T cell receptor beta chains given below trace back to one sample, sequenced in a study of CD8 T cells in ankylosing spondylitis. TCRdb ran MiXCR on the 5' RACE reads and lists one entry per CDR3 protein. The sample lists 200,000 or so distinct CDR3 sequences; 15% to 20% were seen once. Sequencing used blood, either unsorted or a sorted T cell fraction (not recorded which). The receptors come from a male donor between 10 and 30 years old with ankylosing spondylitis or in good health (not recorded which).

The CDR3 loop reads CASSGGSGERNEQFF. The CDR3 DNA sequence: TGTGCCAGCAGTGGAGGGTCAGGGGAGAGGAATGAGCAGTTCTTC. The chain joins TRBV25-1 to TRBJ2-1, with D perhaps matching TRBD1 (6 bases). Trimming pared 4 bases from V and 7 bases from J, leaving 17 bases between. The germline CDR1 and CDR2 sequences are MGHDK and SYGVNS. This CDR3 is built from 15 residues.

There are many counts of this clonotype. The chain carries TRBV15 and TRBJ2-1, with TRBD2 matching 11 bases. The CDR3 spans 18 residues. Germline CDR1 is LNHNV and CDR2 is YYDKDF (reference sequence). The trim removed 5 bases at V and 3 bases at J, leaving 12 bases unmatched. The CDR3 DNA follows: TGTGCCACCAGCTTAGGGACTAGCGGCCCCAAGGGCTACAATGAGCAGTTCTTC. Translation: CATSLGTSGPKGYNEQFF.

This clonotype was counted many times. V is TRBV29-1 and J is TRBJ1-2; no definite D call. The CDR3 length is 13 residues. Deletions cut 4 bases from V and 8 bases from J, with 17 bases between. Germline assignment: CDR1 SQVTM and CDR2 ANQGSEA. The CDR3, as DNA: TGCAGCGTTGGGGCACCAGACCGTGGGGGCTACACCTTC. Its protein product is CSVGAPDRGGYTF. The complete variable domain, with remaining parts taken from reference TRBV29-1 and TRBJ1-2, reads SAVISQKPSRDICQRGTSLTIQCQVDSQVTMMFWYRQQPGQSLTLIATANQGSEATYESGFVIDKFPISRPNLTFSTLTVSNMSPEDSSIYLCSVGAPDRGGYTFGSGTRLTVV.

The V call is TRBV6-5, the J call TRBJ2-2; D unresolved. The CDR3 is 15 amino acids. The germline V gene has CDR1 MNHEY and CDR2 SVGAGI. V shed 3 bases and J shed 1 base, with 9 bases lying between them. This chain's CDR3 is CASSYFGQNTGELFF. The CDR3 DNA is TGTGCCAGCAGTTATTTTGGGCAGAACACCGGGGAGCTGTTTTTT.

This chain connects TRBV24-1 to TRBJ2-3; D is uncertain. Trimming took off 2 bases at V and 2 bases at J, with 4 bases between the two ends. Germline V lookup: CDR1 KGHDR, CDR2 SFDVKD. The CDR3 consists of 13 residues. CDR3 coding DNA: TGTGCCACCAGTGATTGGTCCACAGATACGCAGTATTTT. Protein product: CATSDWSTDTQYF.

The chain carries TRBV6-5 and TRBJ2-6; no clear D. Germline V gives CDR1 MNHEY, CDR2 SVGAGI. Trimming left V 1 base short and J 1 base short, with 5 bases between. CDR3 length: 15 residues. The CDR3 loop is CASSYWLSGANVLTF. CDR3 nucleotide sequence: TGTGCCAGCAGTTACTGGCTTTCTGGGGCCAACGTCCTGACTTTC.

This clonotype was counted ten times or more. The rearrangement uses TRBV20-1 and TRBJ2-5; D is uncertain. This CDR3 has 11 amino acids. Trimming removed 3 bases from V and 1 base from J, with 3 bases in between. The germline V gene encodes CDR1 DFQATT and CDR2 SNEGSKA (reference sequence). The CDR3 nucleotides are TGCAGTGCTAGGTCCCAAGAGACCCAGTACTTC. Translation: CSARSQETQYF.

This clonotype was counted at least ten times. The chain joins TRBV29-1 to TRBJ2-3; the D is unclear. The V end lost 3 bases, the J end lost 2 bases, and 12 bases lay between the germline ends. This CDR3 is built from 14 residues. CDR1 SQVTM and CDR2 ANQGSEA come from the germline V gene. The CDR3 spells CSVDSSGITDTQYF. The CDR3 nucleotides read TGCAGCGTTGACAGTTCGGGCATCACAGATACGCAGTATTTT.

This clonotype was recorded many times. This chain links TRBV9 with TRBJ2-1; D possibly uses TRBD1 or TRBD2 (5 bases each). The CDR3 sequence is 13 residues long. Germline V gene sequence: CDR1 SGDLS, CDR2 YYNGEE. The V gene lost 4 bases and the J gene lost 10 bases, with 15 bases spanning the gap. CDR3 loop: CASSPPGALEQFF. The CDR3 DNA reads TGTGCCAGCAGCCCTCCCGGGGCTTTAGAGCAGTTCTTC.